Below, one T cell receptor beta chain is given with its context. Its antigen remains undetermined. No much larger clone exists at a distance of one base, and base qualities are not known. TCR CDR3 regions were amplified from genomic DNA by multiplex PCR using the deep immunoSEQ assay. Extracted genomic DNA from each cell subset was distributed evenly across all wells of several immunoSEQ 96-well plates, and each plate was treated as a replicate. Each replicate PCR for sorted subsets received approximately 220 ng genomic DNA, equal to roughly 30,000 T cell genomes. Purified libraries were measured with a Qubit 3.0 fluorometer, size-checked on a Bioanalyzer 2100, and measured again with the KAPA Library Quantification kit. Each immunoSEQ 96-well plate was sequenced on its own single-read 150-cycle Illumina NextSeq 550 flow cell. In the paper's pipeline: Because only junctional sequences without quality scores were contained in the immunoSEQ output, filtering matching that applied to full-length reads could not be performed. Sequences were annotated with PyIR, a Python wrapper for IgBLAST v1.9, using IMGT germline references to assign V/J genes and CDR3. Reads were removed for weak V/J assignments (E-value above 1e-6), missing CDR3, stop codons, out-of-frame junctions, or ambiguous translated residues. V3J clonotypes were defined as sequences sharing an identical inferred V gene, J gene, and CDR3 amino acid sequence. Percentage overlap between repertoires was calculated by dividing the number of shared unique clonotypes by the size of the smaller repertoire. Repertoire richness was assessed with RTK rarefaction, the Chao1 estimator, and Recon v2.1 estimates of unobserved clonotypes. Generation probabilities were computed with OLGA for all TCRbeta clonotypes obtained by the gDNA method from a few donors. In its TCRdb copy, this immuneACCESS table keeps in-frame sequences only and misses some clones. Where compared with another copy, unresolved V genes explain less than half of these, and the others have no known cause. For V, J and clone size, that table is used; D and trimming come from the DNA. The table for this sample lists millions of clones; 85% to 95% of them were counted only once. The ten largest clones take up 0.1% to 0.15% of the sample.

The V end loses 1 base and the J end loses 5 bases, and a stretch of 11 bases separates them. Spanning cysteine to phenylalanine, the CDR3 consists of 14 amino acids. The CDR3 DNA has 42 bases and is translated from base 1. CDR1 and CDR2 are read off the germline V gene (reference sequence) as SEHNR and FQNEAQ. The record originates from a study of shared clonotypes between healthy human individuals (TCRdb year 2020). A note on the overall study: A few men and a couple of women, aged 18 to 49 years, made up the cohort. Per donor, three plates each were used for CD4 naive and CD4 memory, two for CD8 naive, and one for CD8 memory. To estimate repertoire size and how much clonotypes are shared between individuals, the study performed deep sequencing of blood TCR repertoires from roughly five healthy adults. Libraries were prepared and TCR repertoires were sequenced by different laboratories using diverse techniques, in order to increase sequencing depth and limit assay-specific biases. Leukapheresis yielded between about 0.8 and 8.9 billion PBMCs per donor.

What the work shows at the level of the full study, not this receptor alone: Sharing across a handful of donors was observed for about 5% of naive CD4, 3.5% of naive CD8, 2.3% of memory CD4, and roughly 0.4% of memory CD8 clonotypes. Pairwise subsampling led to the expectation that sequencing depth would affect the degree of clonotype sharing among donors. Naive subsets generally had larger estimated clonotype richness than memory subsets did. Even with the large sequencing depth, rarefaction of the sorted-subset datasets indicated that sequencing was incomplete. Compared with non-shared clonotypes, the clonotypes found in all four sorted-subset donors had higher generation probabilities. The genetic and exposure-history diversity represented was limited by the small number of donors. Only blood was sampled, and tissue TCR repertoires likely differ from those in blood.

The donors were healthy, HIV-negative adults who had no recently reported acute infections or vaccinations. Only Caucasian adults living in Nashville, Tennessee, USA were represented among the donors. Magnetic negative selection was used to enrich CD4+ T cells, after which naive cells were positively selected on CD45RA and the negative fraction became the memory subset. Blood was obtained by leukapheresis, after which PBMCs were separated by Ficoll-Histopaque density gradient centrifugation and cryopreserved in liquid nitrogen vapor phase. Analytical flow cytometry was used to check the purity and quantity of every magnetically sorted T cell population. Each sorted fraction had its genomic DNA isolated and then quantified by UV absorbance on a Nanodrop 2000c.

The V and J segments used are TRBV7-9 and TRBJ1-1, with a tentative D gene TRBD1 over 6 matching bases. Sequenced sample: naive CD4+ T cells sorted from blood. The sample's cell subset or site label, in plain terms: CD45RA+ positively selected. The sequence came from a man aged 18 to 29 in good health. CDR3 region: CASSLDRAATEAFF. The nucleotide sequence is TGTGCCAGCAGCTTAGACAGGGCAGCAACTGAAGCTTTCTTT.